This T cell receptor beta chain originates from a study of early T cells in non-severe SARS-CoV-2 infection. Study-wide context: Unsorted whole blood bulk RNA was sequenced, with unpaired chains.

This clonotype was observed at least ten times. Unique molecular identifiers were added to individual cDNA molecules. One entry per CDR3 protein, called by TCRdb with MiXCR from the 5' RACE reads. The table includes about 70,000 distinct CDR3 sequences, about 14% detected once. Trimming removed 3 bases at V and 0 bases at J, with 9 bases between. The germline V gene encodes CDR1 SGHDN and CDR2 FVKESK. The CDR3 runs to 15 residues. This specimen was whole blood, taken at baseline. This sequence was found in an adult who was a healthcare worker with PCR-confirmed SARS-CoV-2 infection or an uninfected control (not recorded which). V usage is TRBV14 and J usage is TRBJ2-1; D gene ambiguous. The CDR3 region has the DNA TGTGCCAGCAGCCAGAAAAGGCGCTCCTACAATGAGCAGTTCTTC. Amino acids: CASSQKRRSYNEQFF.